The rows below give T cell receptor beta chains drawn from one sample of a study of shared clonotypes between healthy human individuals. Libraries were prepared by immunoSEQ multiplex PCR; TCRdb keeps only in-frame clonotypes and omits some of them. The table has 2 million to 3 million clones, approximately 93% seen once. The sample taken for sequencing was naive CD4+ T cells from PBMCs. The receptors stem from a man between 18 and 29 years old in good health. Some clones in this sample may be carry-over from other donors' samples. Each CDR3 is given without its conserved first and last residue.

V gene	J gene	CDR3 protein
TRBV7-7	TRBJ2-7	ASSLEGGIQGTYEQY
TRBV28	TRBJ2-5	ASSLSIGTSGKYQETQY
TRBV5-1	TRBJ1-2	ASSLEGRSYGYT
TRBV11-2	TRBJ1-2	ASSLASGTGPL
TRBV5-4	TRBJ1-4	ASSLQSGWSNEKLF
TRBV28	TRBJ2-5	ATSRQVQETQY
TRBV7-3	TRBJ2-1	ASSRTGEGIPSSYNEQF
TRBV4-1	TRBJ2-7	ASSSEASRSSYEQY
TRBV30	TRBJ2-1	AWSPGLVGEQF
TRBV7-3	TRBJ2-7	ASSPSGTVSSYEQY
TRBV4-3	TRBJ2-7	ASSQEIAGDYEQY
TRBV28	TRBJ1-3	ASSLADGYSGNTIY
TRBV6-1	TRBJ2-7	ASSGVTASYEQY
TRBV10-3	TRBJ1-2	ANRQGMANYGYT
TRBV5-6	TRBJ1-3	ASGPWAASGNTIY
TRBV6-1	TRBJ2-2	ASSEQGVAGELF
TRBV2	TRBJ2-3	ASALAGNPTDTQY
TRBV6-5	TRBJ2-5	ASSYSSLAGETQY
TRBV10-3	TRBJ2-2	AISDTSANTGELF
TRBV28	TRBJ1-4	ASSLSPGPAEKLF
TRBV7-9	TRBJ1-2	ASSFHFTTGRSYGYT
TRBV5-6	TRBJ2-7	ASSLVGTAHLDGSYEQY
TRBV5-1	TRBJ1-1	ASSLMDRAGEAF
TRBV4-2	TRBJ2-1	ASSQVNTASYNEQF
TRBV19	TRBJ2-7	ASSWTGGSEQY
TRBV6-1	TRBJ2-1	ASSARGRDEQF
TRBV18	TRBJ1-1	ASSLRAENTEAF
TRBV28	TRBJ1-5	ASSSRRGYQPQH
TRBV5-1	TRBJ2-7	ASSKGYSSGRLYEQY
TRBV4-1	TRBJ2-5	ASSQVGTALQETQY
TRBV7-3	TRBJ2-2	ASSSGLPGELF
TRBV6-5	TRBJ1-1	ASSYSERRNTEAF
TRBV30	TRBJ2-7	AWSGPTSQGSYEQY
TRBV6-5	TRBJ1-3	AAQSGNTIY
TRBV10-1	TRBJ2-3	ASSGRTLGDTQY
TRBV9	TRBJ2-1	ASSAPAAEVSLYNEQF
TRBV6-5	TRBJ2-7	ASSYQGQGNVYEQY
TRBV5-4	TRBJ2-4	ASSLYVGTKNIQY
TRBV6-1	TRBJ2-7	ASTGGNNPHEQY
TRBV2	TRBJ2-3	ASHLIAGTQSTDTQY
TRBV6-1	TRBJ1-3	ASSVGAIY
TRBV6-6	TRBJ2-7	ASSGPPAGGPYEQY
TRBV25-1	TRBJ2-3	ASTPSEGLTDTQY
TRBV9	TRBJ1-1	ASSARVTNTEAF
TRBV2	TRBJ2-7	ASTPKLGAASSYEQY
TRBV27	TRBJ1-5	ASSLMGQGARRGQPQH
TRBV11-2	TRBJ2-7	ASSLTAGTYEQY
TRBV30	TRBJ1-1	AGDRGNTEAF
TRBV4-1	TRBJ2-3	ASSQDRPGVSDTQY